This T cell receptor (beta chain) comes out of a study of response to subunit inactivated influenza vaccine. Each CDR3 protein gets one entry after TCRdb re-called the RT-PCR reads with MiXCR. The sample records about 180,000 distinct CDR3 sequences, 9.2% being singletons. With respect to this clonotype: Its antigen is unknown.

Germline V gene sequence: CDR1 DFQATT, CDR2 SNEGSKA (reference sequence). This CDR3 region has 16 residues. Trimming removed 1 base at V and 2 bases at J, with 16 bases between. Study-level results: It was suggested by the authors that few new T cells are recruited by each seasonal influenza vaccination.

Sequencing used non-naive T cells sorted from PBMCs, obtained on the day of vaccination. The chain is built from TRBV20-1 and TRBJ2-3; D may be TRBD2 (5 bases). This clonotype originated in a man in his forties or fifties who received an inactivated influenza vaccine. The CDR3 is CSARGRANHYTDTQYF. The CDR3 bases are TGCAGTGCTAGAGGGCGGGCCAACCACTACACAGATACGCAGTATTTT.